The 15 T cell receptor beta chains below all came from one sample that was sequenced in a study of CD8+ T cells in alopecia areata (dated by TCRdb to the late 2010s). In light of the paper, this sample's time point label describes: baseline before oral tofacitinib. The method was the immunoSEQ multiplex PCR assay. RNA was extracted from all samples and reverse transcribed into cDNA as template for TCR sequencing. Entries here come from immuneACCESS through TCRdb and include only in-frame sequences with V and J called. Some clones fail to appear in such tables; in the studies checked, an unresolved V gene covers under half of the shortfall, and the cause of the remainder is unknown. Counted in this sample were 150,000 to 200,000 clones; 67% of them appeared once. Approximately 10% of the sample lies in the top ten. The input for sequencing was CD8+ T cells sorted from blood, taken at week 0. The receptors here all came from a human donor with alopecia areata.

The rearrangement joins TRBV6-5 to TRBJ1-2, with TRBD1 matching over 9 bases. J lost 3 bases, V lost 10 bases, and 9 bases had no gene match. The CDR3 runs to 14 residues. The germline V gene encodes CDR1 MNHEY and CDR2 SVGAGI. CDR3 nucleotides: TGTGCCACCGGACCGGGACAGGGATACTATGGCTACACCTTC. Its translation is CATGPGQGYYGYTF.

This clone was counted only a few times. Here the CDR3 reads CASSLAGGAAETQYF. Here the CDR3 DNA reads TGTGCCAGCTCCCTCGCAGGGGGCGCTGCAGAGACCCAGTACTTC. V usage is TRBV27 and J usage is TRBJ2-5; TRBD1 agrees at 8 bases. The germline gives CDR1 MNHEY, CDR2 SMNVEV (reference sequence). This CDR3 comprises 15 residues. The V and J ends lost 8 bases and 4 bases, in that order; junction bases with no gene match: 12.

Only one count was recorded for this clone. This chain links TRBV4-1 with TRBJ2-3; possibly TRBD2 for D (6 bases). CDR3 size: 16 residues. The germline V gene has CDR1 MGHRA and CDR2 YSYEKL. The germline V and J ends were trimmed by 1 base and 0 bases, with 11 bases remaining between them. CDR3 nucleotides: TGCGCCAGCAGCCAAGGACCCGGGACTAGCACAGATACGCAGTATTTT. Amino acid sequence: CASSQGPGTSTDTQYF.

This clone was seen a handful of times. The chain combines TRBV7-9 with TRBJ2-5; D possibly corresponds to TRBD2 (5 bases). Between the trimmed V and J ends, which lost 1 base and 5 bases, there was a span of 11 bases. Germline CDR1 and CDR2: SEHNR and FQNEAQ (reference sequence). This CDR3 region has 14 residues. The CDR3 bases are TGTGCCAGCAGCTTAGGTCCAGCGGAGGAGACCCAGTACTTC. This encodes CASSLGPAEETQYF.

This clone was seen a single time. Other DNA sequences in the sample encode the same CDR3. The chain carries TRBV29-1 and TRBJ2-5; D is perhaps TRBD1 or TRBD2 (5 bases each). Germline CDR1 and CDR2: SQVTM and ANQGSEA. The CDR3 consists of 11 residues. V was pared by 1 base and J by 5 bases, with 5 bases between. CDR3 nucleotides: TGCAGCGTTGAAGGGGGGGAGACCCAGTACTTC. Amino acids: CSVEGGETQYF.

This clone was recorded a few times. The rearrangement links TRBV29-1 to TRBJ1-1; 7 bases line up with TRBD1. J was trimmed by 0 bases and V by 8 bases; bases with no gene match: 9. There are 14 residues in the CDR3. The germline gives CDR1 SQVTM, CDR2 ANQGSEA. CDR3 amino acids: CSCTGGTVNTEAFF. The CDR3 DNA is TGCAGCTGCACGGGGGGGACAGTGAACACTGAAGCTTTCTTT.

This clone has only a few counts. This CDR3 reads CASSGGDLGTEAFF. The CDR3 DNA sequence: TGTGCCAGCAGCGGAGGGGATCTGGGGACTGAAGCTTTCTTT. This chain uses TRBV6-5 with TRBJ1-1; D is perhaps TRBD1 (5 bases). Germline CDR1 is MNHEY and CDR2 is SVGAGI. The CDR3 is 14 residues long. Trimming took 6 bases from V and 5 from J, leaving 16 bases between them.

As regards this clone: Compared with germline, one end of the junction differs, possibly owing to a read error. The chain joins TRBV29-1 to TRBJ1-2; D not certain. From germline, CDR1 is SQVTM and CDR2 ANQGSEA. The CDR3 has 11 residues. CDR3 region: CSVEVNYGYTF. The CDR3 DNA reads as TGCAGCGTCGAAGTTAACTATGGCTACACCTTC.

The rearrangement joins TRBV30 to TRBJ2-5; D is perhaps TRBD1 (6 bases). CDR3 length: 13 residues. The germline V gene has CDR1 GTSNPN and CDR2 SVGIG (reference sequence). With 3 bases removed from V and 1 base from J, the gap between germline ends came to 9 bases. CDR3 loop: CAWSADSQETQYF. DNA of the CDR3: TGTGCCTGGAGCGCGGACAGCCAAGAGACCCAGTACTTC.

This clone showed up just a few times. The V and J genes are TRBV6-5 and TRBJ2-1; D is possibly TRBD1 (6 bases). V lost 0 bases and J lost 8, with 11 bases in between. Germline loops: CDR1 MNHEY, CDR2 SVGAGI. The CDR3 loop spans 14 amino acids. The CDR3 region is CASSYSRQVYEQFF. As DNA, the CDR3 is TGTGCCAGCAGTTACTCTCGACAGGTTTATGAGCAGTTCTTC.

The genes are TRBV9 and TRBJ2-7; 7 nucleotides match TRBD1. CDR1 is SGDLS, CDR2 YYNGEE, per germline. V lost 0 bases and J lost 5; bases outside the gene matches: 2. This CDR3 spans 13 amino acids. The CDR3 loop is CASSVGGGDEQYF. CDR3 sequence (DNA): TGTGCCAGCAGCGTAGGAGGGGGCGACGAGCAGTACTTC.

The V and J genes are TRBV10-2 and TRBJ1-5, with 7 bases that match TRBD1. The trim removed 0 bases at V and 9 bases at J, leaving 5 bases unmatched. Per germline, CDR1 WSHSY and CDR2 SAAADI. The CDR3 has 14 residues. The CDR3 sequence: CASSESTGPWPQHF. In nucleotides, the CDR3 is TGCGCCAGCAGTGAGTCGACAGGGCCCTGGCCCCAGCATTTT.

The V and J genes are TRBV12-5 and TRBJ2-7, with TRBD1 matching 8 bases. This CDR3 is 14 amino acids long. The junction had 0 bases not matched to a gene; V was cut back by 0 bases and J by 2 bases. Germline CDR1 is LGHNT and CDR2 is FRNRAP. CDR3 in amino acids: CASGLVGQAYEQYF. DNA of the CDR3: TGTGCTAGTGGTTTGGTGGGACAGGCCTACGAGCAGTACTTC.

The V call is TRBV30, the J call TRBJ2-1; D may be TRBD1 (5 bases). Between the trimmed V and J ends, which lost 0 bases and 9 bases, there was a span of 9 bases. In germline, CDR1 is GTSNPN, CDR2 SVGIG (reference sequence). This CDR3 is 12 amino acids long. The CDR3 protein is CAWSVLGLEQFF. CDR3 DNA sequence: TGTGCCTGGAGTGTACTGGGGCTTGAGCAGTTCTTC.

The chain combines TRBV4-2 with TRBJ2-1, with 9 nucleotides matching TRBD1. This CDR3 is 15 amino acids long. The V gene's germline CDR1 is LGHNA and CDR2 YNFKEQ. The V and J ends lost 1 base and 6 bases, in that order; junction bases with no gene match: 4. In DNA, the CDR3 is TGTGCCAGCAGCCAAGGGCCGGGACAGGGCAATGAGCAGTTCTTC. Translated: CASSQGPGQGNEQFF.